Below, 28 T cell receptor beta chains from the same sample are listed, as sequenced in a study of tumour-infiltrating T cells in Burkitt lymphoma. The data were produced by immunoSEQ multiplex PCR, yet TCRdb's version contains in-frame clones alone and is incomplete. The sample contains roughly 3,700 clones, 15% to 20% of which appear only once. Sequenced sample: tumor tissue. These receptors originate from a human donor with Burkitt lymphoma.

In its sample, this clone was seen a few times. The V call is TRBV28, the J call TRBJ2-7; the D gene is possibly TRBD1 (6 bases). This CDR3 has 16 amino acids. CDR1 and CDR2 (germline): MDHEN, SYDVKM. Trimming took 7 bases from V and 7 from J, leaving 26 bases between them. The DNA for the CDR3 is TGTGCCAGCAATTACCCCCTTGAGACAGGCAGTGTGGAGCAGTACTTC. It encodes CASNYPLETGSVEQYF.

The V call is TRBV29-1, the J call TRBJ2-7; D tentatively fits TRBD1 or TRBD2 (5 bases each). V shed 1 base and J shed 0 bases, with 13 bases lying between them. The V gene's germline CDR1 is SQVTM and CDR2 ANQGSEA. The CDR3 totals 15 residues. CDR3 region: CSVEGGQGSSYEQYF. The CDR3 nucleotides are TGCAGCGTTGAAGGAGGGCAGGGTAGCTCCTACGAGCAGTACTTC.

This clone was seen only a few times. The gene calls are TRBV11-2 and TRBJ2-1, with D perhaps matching TRBD2 (6 bases). From germline, CDR1 is SGHAT and CDR2 FQNNGV. V lost 7 bases and J 4 bases, leaving 11 bases between the germline ends. The CDR3 is 13 amino acids. The CDR3, as DNA: TGTGCCAGCATTGCTAGCGAGTACAATGAGCAGTTCTTC. Translated, it gives CASIASEYNEQFF.

The rearrangement links TRBV28 to TRBJ2-2; 7 bases match TRBD1. Germline trimming cut 6 bases from V and 3 bases from J; bases unmatched to any gene: 4. The CDR3 extends over 14 amino acids. Germline CDR1 reads MDHEN; CDR2 reads SYDVKM. The CDR3 protein is CASRGDRDTGELFF. The CDR3 DNA reads TGTGCCAGCAGGGGAGACAGGGACACCGGGGAGCTGTTTTTT.

The chain links TRBV6-5 to TRBJ1-3; D is unresolved. There are 14 residues in the CDR3. Trimming pared 4 bases from V and 0 bases from J, leaving 7 bases between. In germline, CDR1 is MNHEY, CDR2 SVGAGI. The CDR3 loop reads CASSSGGSGNTIYF. CDR3 DNA: TGTGCCAGCAGTTCAGGAGGCTCTGGAAACACCATATATTTT.

This clone was seen a handful of times. The V and J genes are TRBV4-2 and TRBJ1-1, with D hard to call. Germline CDR1 and CDR2: LGHNA and YNFKEQ. The V gene lost 0 bases and the J gene lost 1 base, with 9 bases spanning the gap. The CDR3 extends over 15 amino acids. The CDR3 here is CASSQERPANTEAFF. CDR3 DNA: TGTGCCAGCAGCCAAGAACGCCCGGCGAACACTGAAGCTTTCTTT.

The J gene is TRBJ2-3, the V gene TRBV5-6; 9 bases map to TRBD2. This CDR3 contains 16 residues. The germline V gene encodes CDR1 SGHDT and CDR2 YYEEEE. Trimming at V came to 1 base and at J to 6 bases, leaving 9 bases not matched to a gene. The CDR3, as DNA: TGTGCCAGCAGCTTGAAGGCTAGCGGGGTATCGGATACGCAGTATTTT. Its protein is CASSLKASGVSDTQYF.

The J gene is TRBJ1-5, the V gene TRBV29-1, with a weak D call TRBD1 (6 bases). The V end was cut by 6 bases, the J end by 1 base, with 10 bases between. CDR3 length: 13 amino acids. The germline V gene encodes CDR1 SQVTM and CDR2 ANQGSEA. The CDR3 DNA is TGCAGCGTACGGACAGAAAGCAATCAGCCCCAGCATTTT. This translates into CSVRTESNQPQHF.

The table lists this clone with a few counts. V is TRBV29-1 and J is TRBJ2-5; a possible D gene is TRBD1 (6 bases). Germline CDR1 reads SQVTM; CDR2 reads ANQGSEA. The CDR3 loop spans 16 amino acids. Trimming took 1 base from V and 0 from J, leaving 15 bases between them. The CDR3 DNA sequence: TGCAGCGTTGAAGGGTCGTACAGGGAGTACCAAGAGACCCAGTACTTC. It codes for CSVEGSYREYQETQYF.

V and J are TRBV5-1 and TRBJ1-1; TRBD1 is a possible D gene (5 bases). The CDR3 consists of 12 residues. V lost 2 bases and J 8 bases, leaving 10 bases between the germline ends. The germline V gene has CDR1 SGHRS and CDR2 YFSETQ. CDR3 loop: CASSFQGNEAFF. CDR3 nucleotide sequence: TGCGCCAGCAGCTTCCAGGGTAACGAAGCTTTCTTT.

The rearrangement links TRBV11-2 to TRBJ2-7, with 8 nucleotides matching TRBD2. CDR1 is SGHAT and CDR2 is FQNNGV in the germline V gene. The CDR3 consists of 17 residues. The trim removed 5 bases at V and 4 bases at J, leaving 16 bases unmatched. For the CDR3, the DNA is TGTGCCAGCAGCCTTGGACAAGGCATGAGCGGGGGATACGAGCAGTACTTC. This sequence encodes CASSLGQGMSGGYEQYF.

This clone was observed a handful of times. This chain uses TRBV19 with TRBJ2-7; TRBD2 is a possible D gene (6 bases). The germline gives CDR1 LNHDA, CDR2 SQIVND (reference sequence). CDR3 length: 13 amino acids. The ends were cut back, 6 bases at V and 0 bases at J, with 9 bases in the middle. The CDR3 region is CASSFGSSYEQYF. CDR3 in DNA: TGTGCCAGTAGCTTCGGGAGCTCCTACGAGCAGTACTTC.

This chain links TRBV11-2 with TRBJ2-1; D might be TRBD2 (6 bases). This CDR3 has 19 amino acids. Trimming took off 1 base at V and 4 bases at J, with 23 bases between the two ends. In germline, CDR1 is SGHAT, CDR2 FQNNGV. The CDR3 DNA follows: TGTGCCAGCAGCTTAGGGCTCTCGGAGGGCCTTCGCGGTTACAATGAGCAGTTCTTC. Residues: CASSLGLSEGLRGYNEQFF.

This clone was seen a handful of times. The chain couples TRBV14 to TRBJ2-5; 12 positions agree with TRBD2. CDR3 length: 16 amino acids. Germline V gene data show CDR1 as SGHDN and CDR2 as FVKESK. V was clipped by 4 bases and J by 5 bases; unmatched bases: 8. CDR3 DNA: TGTGCCAGCAGCCCCCGGACTAGCGGGATTGATGAGACCCAGTACTTC. The encoded protein is CASSPRTSGIDETQYF.

The V gene is TRBV6-5, the J gene TRBJ2-5; 13 bases align to TRBD2. CDR3 length: 16 residues. The junction had 10 bases not matched to a gene; V was cut back by 6 bases and J by 6 bases. Germline V gene lookup returns CDR1 MNHEY and CDR2 SVGAGI. This CDR3 is CASSYTETSGRKTQYF. In nucleotides, the CDR3 is TGTGCCAGCAGCTACACCGAGACTAGCGGGAGGAAGACCCAGTACTTC.

This clone was recorded a few times. The rearrangement joins TRBV27 to TRBJ2-5; the D is unclear. The J call is doubtful: the DNA matches TRBJ2-7 better. The CDR3 runs 13 residues. CDR1 MNHEY and CDR2 SMNVEV come from the germline V gene (reference sequence). The CDR3 sequence: CASSLTVSYEQYF. Written as DNA, the CDR3 is TGTGCCAGCAGTTTAACGGTTTCCTACGAGCAGTACTTC.

This clone was counted once. The chain carries TRBV18 and TRBJ1-3; 8 bases map to TRBD1. This CDR3 is 17 amino acids long. V shed 3 bases, J shed 0 bases, and the junction held 7 bases outside the gene matches. CDR1 and CDR2 from the germline V gene are KGHSH and LQKENI. CDR3 coding DNA: TGTGCCAGCTCACCCCTACAGGGGGAGAGCTCTGGAAACACCATATATTTT. Encoded protein: CASSPLQGESSGNTIYF.

This clone appeared a few times. V usage is TRBV27 and J usage is TRBJ2-7, with D possibly being TRBD1 (6 bases). The V gene lost 3 bases and the J gene lost 0 bases, with 12 bases spanning the gap. The CDR3 consists of 15 residues. The germline V gene has CDR1 MNHEY and CDR2 SMNVEV (reference sequence). The CDR3 loop reads CASSFGAGASYEQYF. CDR3 sequence (DNA): TGTGCCAGCAGTTTTGGGGCAGGGGCCTCCTACGAGCAGTACTTC.

This clone has only one observation. The rearrangement links TRBV21-1 to TRBJ2-1; the D call in the table, TRBD2, was not verified against the DNA. TRBV21-1 is assigned pseudogene status. This CDR3 region has 16 residues. The CDR3 sequence is CASSKAGTSSYNEQFF. The CDR3, as DNA: TGTGCCAGCAGCAAAGCCGGGACTAGCTCCTACAATGAGCAGTTCTTC.

The chain recombines TRBV28 with TRBJ2-1; TRBD1 aligns across 11 bases. CDR3 length: 18 residues. V lost 4 bases, J lost 1 base, and 9 bases stayed unmatched. Germline values: CDR1 MDHEN, CDR2 SYDVKM. Here the CDR3 reads CASSSFPRDRGSYNEQFF. The CDR3 DNA is TGTGCCAGCAGTTCGTTCCCCCGGGACAGGGGGTCCTACAATGAGCAGTTCTTC.

This rearrangement joins TRBV28 to TRBJ1-3; 7 bases are shared with TRBD1. V gave up 6 bases and J gave up 2 bases; unmatched junction bases: 7. The CDR3 has 15 residues. Germline V gene data show CDR1 as MDHEN and CDR2 as SYDVKM. As DNA, the CDR3 is TGTGCCAGCAGACTAGAGGGGGCTGCTGGAAACACCATATATTTT. Translated, it gives CASRLEGAAGNTIYF.

The chain carries TRBV5-1 and TRBJ1-3; TRBD1 aligns across 8 bases. The CDR3 covers 15 residues. Germline CDR1 reads SGHRS; CDR2 reads YFSETQ. The trim removed 6 bases at V and 0 bases at J, leaving 5 bases unmatched. As DNA, the CDR3 is TGCGCCAGCACTTATACAGGGGGCTCTGGAAACACCATATATTTT. Its protein product is CASTYTGGSGNTIYF.

The CDR3 DNA reads as TGTGCCAGCACCCCCCTCACGGGAAAGGGTGATGAGCAGTTCTTC. Translated, it gives CASTPLTGKGDEQFF. V usage is TRBV28 and J usage is TRBJ2-1; maybe TRBD2 (5 bases). CDR3 length: 15 residues. Between the trimmed V and J ends, which lost 7 bases and 8 bases, there was a span of 21 bases. The germline V gene has CDR1 MDHEN and CDR2 SYDVKM.

This clone turned up a few times. The chain couples TRBV5-1 to TRBJ2-4; TRBD1 might be the D (6 bases). The germline V and J ends were trimmed by 2 bases and 2 bases, with 8 bases remaining between them. CDR1 and CDR2 (germline): SGHRS, YFSETQ. This CDR3 has 14 residues. The CDR3 loop reads CASSLQGTKNIQYF. CDR3 DNA sequence: TGCGCCAGCAGCTTACAGGGTACCAAAAACATTCAGTACTTC.

The chain is built from TRBV5-4 and TRBJ2-4; tentatively, D is TRBD1 or TRBD2 (6 bases each). This CDR3 is built from 14 residues. Trimming removed 0 bases at V and 6 bases at J, with 10 bases between. The germline V gene has CDR1 SGHNT and CDR2 YYREEE (reference sequence). The CDR3 sequence is CASSLAGGRNIQYF. In DNA form, the CDR3 reads TGTGCCAGCAGCTTGGCCGGGGGCAGAAACATTCAGTACTTC.

The genes are TRBV20-1 and TRBJ1-2; no firm D call. Trimming cost V 0 bases and J 8 bases, with 7 bases left between them. Germline V gives CDR1 DFQATT, CDR2 SNEGSKA (reference sequence). The CDR3 sequence is 11 residues long. The CDR3 reads CSARDLGGYTF. The CDR3 nucleotides read TGCAGTGCTAGAGATCTGGGAGGCTACACCTTC.

This clone turned up a few times. The rearrangement links TRBV9 to TRBJ1-1; D call uncertain. Deletions cut 5 bases from V and 10 bases from J, with 12 bases between. This CDR3 region has 11 residues. Germline CDR1 SGDLS, CDR2 YYNGEE. The CDR3 DNA follows: TGTGCCAGCAGAGGCGGGGAGGGAGCTTTCTTT. Amino acids: CASRGGEGAFF.

The V and J genes are TRBV7-6 and TRBJ1-1; TRBD1 matches at 7 bases. The V segment lost 2 bases and the J segment 1 base; nucleotides outside the gene matches: 13. The CDR3 has 18 amino acids. In germline, CDR1 is SGHVS, CDR2 FNYEAQ. CDR3 coding DNA: TGTGCCAGCAGCTTACAAGGGGAAGACAGGGCCCCGAACACTGAAGCTTTCTTT. The encoded protein is CASSLQGEDRAPNTEAFF.